Listed below are T cell receptor beta chains from one sample, sequenced in a study of Graves' ophthalmopathy and Graves' hyperthyroidism. Each CDR3 protein gets one entry after TCRdb re-called the multiplex PCR reads with MiXCR. The table records roughly 300,000 distinct CDR3 sequences, roughly 17% of them present only once. The sample taken for sequencing was peripheral blood. The receptors shown here come from an adult man with Graves' ophthalmopathy. Each CDR3 is given without its conserved first and last residue.

V gene	J gene	CDR3 protein
TRBV20-1	TRBJ1-5	SAPIRTGGAQPQH
TRBV11-2	TRBJ2-7	ASRGYGEQY
TRBV28	TRBJ2-7	ASSLYAFEQY
TRBV6-1	TRBJ1-2	ASREIQGFHGYT
TRBV20-1	TRBJ1-5	SARVTDRGNQPQH
TRBV12-3/TRBV12-4	TRBJ1-2	ASRPIGGFGYT
TRBV29-1	TRBJ2-5	SVPRGPGQKETQY
TRBV30	TRBJ2-5	AWGPGQGKQETQY
TRBV19	TRBJ1-5	ASSTRQGDSNQPQH
TRBV9	TRBJ2-6	ASSVAPTGAGANVLT
TRBV28	TRBJ1-2	ASSLSGVGGYT
TRBV7-3	TRBJ2-5	ASSLIGEETQY
TRBV7-9	TRBJ2-4	ASSLDRIAKNIQY
TRBV7-3	TRBJ2-7	ASSPTRSGEQY
TRBV6-1	TRBJ2-7	ASSVYGEQRIYEQY
TRBV28	TRBJ1-1	ASSFATGIGTEAF
TRBV7-9	TRBJ2-7	SSSFEAGAYEQY
TRBV5-1	TRBJ2-6	ASSVNRAGANVLT
TRBV14	TRBJ1-1	ASSQTQGAEAF
TRBV12-3/TRBV12-4	TRBJ1-1	ASRKGMNTEAF
TRBV20-1	TRBJ2-7	SAPATREVDEQY
TRBV12-3/TRBV12-4	TRBJ1-1	ASSFGGIGTEAF
TRBV30	TRBJ2-7	AWTRSSYEQY
TRBV5-1	TRBJ1-1	ASSLALRSEAF
TRBV7-8	TRBJ1-5	ASSLGGQGNQPQH
TRBV15	TRBJ2-7	ATSRDSSAYEQY
TRBV30	TRBJ2-4	AWSPGRDKIAKNIQY
TRBV7-9	TRBJ2-5	ASSERDPMYQETQY
TRBV7-2	TRBJ2-7	ASSLLRAEVYEQY
TRBV11-2	TRBJ2-5	ASSLVFRSSGSRKTQY
TRBV27	TRBJ1-5	ASSPDRERPQH
TRBV6-1	TRBJ1-5	ALGAGNQPQH
TRBV6-5	TRBJ1-1	ASSPPIGQGRTEAF
TRBV7-2	TRBJ2-5	ASSFRITGSQETQY
TRBV7-8	TRBJ2-7	ASSHLGLAGDYEQY
TRBV15	TRBJ2-5	ATSRDPSQETQY
TRBV7-9	TRBJ2-4	ASSLVPLAKNIQY
TRBV27	TRBJ2-1	ASSLDRQVGNEQF
TRBV27	TRBJ2-5	ASKTAGGLETQY
TRBV7-8	TRBJ1-2	ASSKRDRGPDT
TRBV3-1	TRBJ1-2	ASSRTGGRGHGYT
TRBV6-2/TRBV6-3	TRBJ2-7	ASSYAGASYEQY
TRBV20-1	TRBJ2-5	SARTHYQETQY
TRBV6-5	TRBJ1-2	ASSYRGRGISGYI
TRBV30	TRBJ1-2	AWAGSSYGYT
TRBV12-3/TRBV12-4	TRBJ2-7	ASSPTLKGEQY
TRBV6-5	TRBJ2-5	ASRNGWGRGGQETQY